This T cell receptor (beta chain) was sequenced during a study of blood T cell repertoires in COVID-19. This CDR3 spans 16 amino acids. The trim removed 4 bases at V and 7 bases at J, leaving 15 bases unmatched. The germline V gene encodes CDR1 MDHEN and CDR2 SYDVKM. Participant ages covered roughly 18 to 89 years across about two dozen US areas. Each recovered donor of Cohort 3 presented with two negative PCRs, clearance, or symptom resolution. Assay: immunoSEQ multiplex PCR; the TCRdb copy retains only in-frame clones and omits some. Of approximately 270,000 clones detected, approximately 85% appear once; the ten largest clones hold around 2%.

This clonotype was sampled from a woman between 50 and 59 years old who had recovered from COVID-19. This chain connects TRBV28 to TRBJ2-7, with 8 bases that match TRBD2. The sequencing input was PBMCs or T cells enriched from blood (not recorded which). CDR3 nucleotides: TGTGCCAGCAGTTACAGCGGGAGCCCCCCAGTAAGGGAGCAGTACTTC. The encoded protein is CASSYSGSPPVREQYF.